Listed below are T cell receptor beta chains from one sample, sequenced in a study of a mutant IDH1 vaccine in newly diagnosed glioma. Their antigens remain unidentified. Assay used: immunoSEQ multiplex PCR; TCRdb lists only in-frame clones, some missing. This sample yields 38,000 or so clones, of which roughly 80% are seen a single time; about 15% belongs to the top ten. Here the sequenced sample was peripheral blood mononuclear cells (PBMCs), taken from a glioma patient whose treatment included an IDH1 peptide vaccine. The receptor source for this set is a woman in her twenties or thirties with glioma. Some clones in this sample may be carry-over from other donors' samples. The CDR3 runs from the conserved cysteine through the conserved F or W. Each record gives: V gene, clone size, J gene, D gene, CDR3 length, CDR3 DNA, CDR3 protein. A D gene is named only where the DNA matches it firmly. Expanded clones get a size class; other rows say once, few or many, or leave the size out.

TRBV19	.	TRBJ1-2	.	14	TGTGCCAGTAGTTCGACAGTGGGGATGGGGGGCTACACCTTC	CASSSTVGMGGYTF
TRBV10-3	few	TRBJ1-2	TRBD1	13	TGTGCCATCAGTGCGACAGGGGACTATGGCTACACCTTC	CAISATGDYGYTF
TRBV2	.	TRBJ1-1	TRBD1	16	TGTGCCAGCGGACACCCAGGGGGGGCGAGAAACACTGAAGCTTTCTTT	CASGHPGGARNTEAFF
TRBV7-8	.	TRBJ1-5	.	17	TGTGCCAGCAGCTCGAGGGGGGCCTGGGCAACATATCAGCCCCAGCATTTT	CASSSRGAWATYQPQHF
TRBV7-2	.	TRBJ2-2	.	18	TGTGCCAGCAGCTCCTCGGGGCCAGTACAGGAGCACACCGGGGAGCTGTTTTTT	CASSSSGPVQEHTGELFF
TRBV19	.	TRBJ1-3	.	11	TGTGCCAGTAGCTCCGGAAACACCATATATTTT	CASSSGNTIYF
TRBV6-1	.	TRBJ2-3	.	12	TGTGCCAGCATGGCAGTCACAGATACGCAGTATTTT	CASMAVTDTQYF
TRBV4-2	.	TRBJ2-7	TRBD1	13	TGTGCCAGCAGCCAACCAGGGGGCTGGGAGCAGTACTTC	CASSQPGGWEQYF
TRBV9	.	TRBJ2-2	.	12	TGTGCCAGCAGCGTATACACCGGGGAGCTGTTTTTT	CASSVYTGELFF
TRBV6-5	.	TRBJ1-1	.	12	TGTGCCAGCAACAGCCCGAACACTGAAGCTTTCTTT	CASNSPNTEAFF
TRBV19	.	TRBJ2-1	TRBD2	17	TGTGCCAGTAGTATCGAGTGGGGCGGGAGAGGATACAATGAGCAGTTCTTC	CASSIEWGGRGYNEQFF
TRBV19	.	TRBJ1-3	.	16	TGTGCCAGTAGTCCGTCCTGGGGAGTTACTGGAAACACCATATATTTT	CASSPSWGVTGNTIYF
TRBV4-1	.	TRBJ1-2	.	15	TGCGCCAGCAGCCCCCGAGTGTTTGGGGACTATGGCTACACCTTC	CASSPRVFGDYGYTF
TRBV7-6	few	TRBJ1-5	.	13	TGTGCCAGCAGCTCAGGCCCCTGGCAGCCCCAGCATTTT	CASSSGPWQPQHF
TRBV27	.	TRBJ2-3	TRBD2	19	TGTGCCAGCAGTCCCGCGGCGGTAGCGGGAGGGTACAGCACAGATACGCAGTATTTT	CASSPAAVAGGYSTDTQYF
TRBV11-2	.	TRBJ2-7	TRBD1	17	TGTGCCAGCAGCTTAGTAGGAACCGGGACAGGGTCGGCCGAGCAGTACTTC	CASSLVGTGTGSAEQYF
TRBV12-5	.	TRBJ2-2	.	15	TGTGCTAGTGGTGAAGGGGGGCCGTACACCGGGGAGCTGTTTTTT	CASGEGGPYTGELFF
TRBV25-1	.	TRBJ2-3	TRBD2	15	TGTGCCAGCAGTGACGGGGGAGGGCGCCGGGATACGCAGTATTTT	CASSDGGGRRDTQYF
TRBV30	.	TRBJ2-1	TRBD2	14	TGTGCCTGGGAACGGCCTGGGGCTAGCGGGGAAGAGGTCTTC	CAWERPGASGEEVF
TRBV6-1	.	TRBJ2-6	.	15	TGTGCCAGCAGTGAGCAAGGGGCCGGGGCCAACGTCCTGACTTTC	CASSEQGAGANVLTF
TRBV5-6	.	TRBJ2-7	TRBD2	14	TGTGCCAGCAGCACTAGCGGGAACTCCTACGAGCAGTACTTC	CASSTSGNSYEQYF
TRBV30	.	TRBJ1-6	.	13	TGTGCCTGTAGTGCGGGTATTGATTCACCCCTCCACTTT	CACSAGIDSPLHF
TRBV15	.	TRBJ1-2	.	22	TGTGCCACCAGCAGAGATGGGCCTAATTTAGGTACAGGGTTTTTAGCTAACTATGGCTACACCTTC	CATSRDGPNLGTGFLANYGYTF
TRBV5-6	.	TRBJ2-7	.	12	TGTGCCAGCAGCTTGGCCAGGGACGAGCAGTACTTC	CASSLARDEQYF
TRBV10-3	.	TRBJ2-5	.	14	TGTGCCACCATAGCTGAGGGACGGGGAGAGACCCAGTACTTC	CATIAEGRGETQYF
TRBV7-8	.	TRBJ1-2	.	14	TGTGCCAGCAGCCTATTGGGGGAAGACTATGGCTACACCTTC	CASSLLGEDYGYTF
TRBV10-1	.	TRBJ2-1	TRBD2	15	TGCGCCAGCAGTGATGGGACTAGCGGGAGCAATGAGCAGTTCTTC	CASSDGTSGSNEQFF
TRBV7-8	.	TRBJ2-2	TRBD2	17	TGTGCCAGCAGCCACTGGGGGGCCAGCGGGAGAGGCGGGGAGCTGTTTTTT	CASSHWGASGRGGELFF
TRBV9	.	TRBJ2-5	.	15	TGTGCCAGCAGCGTTACCGGGACGCCACAAGAGACCCAGTACTTC	CASSVTGTPQETQYF
TRBV11-2	.	TRBJ1-2	.	14	TGTGCCAGCAGCTCCCCGATTCGCTTGTCGGGCTACACCTTC	CASSSPIRLSGYTF
TRBV6-6	.	TRBJ2-7	.	14	TGTGCCAGCAGTCGCAGCGGAGCCACCTACGAGCAGTACTTC	CASSRSGATYEQYF
TRBV7-8	once	TRBJ2-7	.	15	TGTGCCAGCAGCTTAGGTAGAAAACTAGCTGGGGAGCAGTACTTC	CASSLGRKLAGEQYF
TRBV6-5	.	TRBJ2-7	TRBD1	13	TGTGCCAGCCGAGGGACAGAAGCCTACGAGCAGTACTTC	CASRGTEAYEQYF
TRBV2	.	TRBJ2-7	.	13	TGTGCCAGCAGTGGATCGCCAAGCTACGAGCAGTACTTC	CASSGSPSYEQYF
TRBV4-2	.	TRBJ2-1	TRBD2	14	TGTGCCAGCAGCCCCACTAGCGTGGGCAATGAGCAGTTCTTC	CASSPTSVGNEQFF
TRBV6-5	.	TRBJ1-3	.	15	TGTGCCAGCAGTTACTCGGGAGCCTCTGGAAACACCATATATTTT	CASSYSGASGNTIYF
TRBV14	.	TRBJ2-7	TRBD1	13	TGTGCCAGCAGCCGACAGGGGGCACGCGAGCAGTACTTC	CASSRQGAREQYF